This entry features one T cell receptor (beta chain) sequence. Its antigen is currently unknown. MiXCR, applied by TCRdb to the 5' RACE reads, yields one record per CDR3 protein. The repertoire holds under 150,000 distinct CDR3 sequences, with 22% as singletons. This CDR3 comprises 16 residues. CDR1 and CDR2 (germline): PRHDT, FYEKMQ (reference sequence). V lost 2 bases to trimming and J lost 6 bases; unmatched junction nucleotides: 11. The data derive from a study of T-cell memory formation after mild COVID-19. Regarding the study as a whole: Still unconfirmed is whether the second-wave clones peaking on day 37 recognized SARS-CoV-2.

J is TRBJ1-1 and V is TRBV13; TRBD1 matches 8 bases. The receptor was derived from a man aged 18 to 30 who had mild COVID-19 (a few samples of this study predate the infection). Cell type and time point are not known. Sequencing used PBMCs or a T cell subset sorted from them (not recorded which). The CDR3 is CASSLWAGGTRAEAFF. The CDR3 DNA is TGTGCCAGCAGCTTATGGGCAGGGGGCACGCGGGCTGAAGCTTTCTTT.